Listed below are T cell receptor beta chains from one sample, sequenced in a study of T cell repertoires in cytomegalovirus infection. Each CDR3 protein gets one entry after TCRdb re-called the reads with MiXCR. The sample contains fewer than 200,000 distinct CDR3 sequences, approximately 15% of which appear only once. Sequences were obtained from PBMCs. These receptors were taken from a human donor in good health (CMV status not recorded). Some clones in this sample may be carry-over from other donors' samples. CDR3s include the opening cysteine and the closing phenylalanine or tryptophan. A D gene is named only where the DNA matches it firmly. Some rows have no size entry. The others give once, few or many, or a class for an expanded clone.

TGTGCCAGTAGGGGGGTAAGGAACACTGAAGCTTTCTTT | CASRGVRNTEAFF | TRBV19 | many | TRBJ1-1 | .
TGTGCCAGCAGTAGAGAGCTTCGCTCCTACGAGCAGTACTTC | CASSRELRSYEQYF | TRBV2 | many | TRBJ2-7 | .
TGTGCCAGCAGCTTAGCGCGGGGGCGGGCCGGGGAGCTGTTTTTT | CASSLARGRAGELFF | TRBV7-2 | many | TRBJ2-2 | .
TGTGCCAGCAGCTTAGTGGGCGGGGAGCAGTTCTTC | CASSLVGGEQFF | TRBV7-2 | many | TRBJ2-1 | .
TGTGCCAGCAGCTCCGGGACTTTTAACTATGGCTACACCTTC | CASSSGTFNYGYTF | TRBV7-2 | many | TRBJ1-2 | .
TGCGCCAGCAGCCGACTTGGGACTAGCGGCAATGAGCAGTTCTTC | CASSRLGTSGNEQFF | TRBV4-3 | few | TRBJ2-1 | TRBD2
TGTGCCAGCAGCCCCCGCCGAGGCAACTATGGCTACACCTTC | CASSPRRGNYGYTF | TRBV7-2 | many | TRBJ1-2 | .
TGTGCCAGCAACCAGGGGGGTTACGAGCAGTACTTC | CASNQGGYEQYF | TRBV7-2 | many | TRBJ2-7 | .
TGCGCCAGCAGCGGACCTGGAGGGATTTTGGAGACCCAGTACTTC | CASSGPGGILETQYF | TRBV4-1 | few | TRBJ2-5 | .
TGTGCCAGCAGCCCCGTGGGACAGCCTAATGAAAAACTGTTTTTT | CASSPVGQPNEKLFF | TRBV28 | many | TRBJ1-4 | TRBD1
TGTGCCAGCAGCCAAGACCCCCGGGACCCCCCGCGAGGCTACACCTTC | CASSQDPRDPPRGYTF | TRBV14 | . | TRBJ1-2 | .